Listed below are T cell receptor beta chains from one sample, sequenced in a study of CD8+ T cells in alopecia areata. TCRdb's table, derived via immunoSEQ multiplex PCR, lists solely in-frame clones and lacks some. The sample contains 100,000 to 150,000 clones, around 63% of which appear only once. This specimen was CD4+ T cells sorted from blood, taken at week 4, from a patient treated with tofacitinib. These receptors all come from a human donor with alopecia areata. Each CDR3 is given with its conserved first and last residue. Part of the rows lack a size; the others show once, few, many or a class for expanded clones.

v_gene,abundance,j_gene,CDR3aa
TRBV5-1,.,TRBJ2-1,CASSWGSQLAGGIYNEQFF
TRBV28,.,TRBJ2-1,CASSDLLPGTGGYNEQFF
TRBV15,.,TRBJ1-2,CATSKERVIYGYTF
TRBV10-2,.,TRBJ1-1,CAIKDGARHNTEAFF
TRBV27,.,TRBJ2-5,CASSLRGVETQYF
TRBV29-1,.,TRBJ1-4,CSVGVTENEKLFF
TRBV7-9,few,TRBJ1-6,CASSLDSGAPLHF
TRBV27,.,TRBJ2-2,CASSLGGTGELFF
TRBV7-2,.,TRBJ2-7,CASSRRASVDEQYF
TRBV2,.,TRBJ2-7,CASSVNGPYEQYF
TRBV5-1,.,TRBJ2-2,CASSLLLDTGELFF
TRBV5-6,few,TRBJ2-2,CASSLWSTNTGELFF
TRBV18,.,TRBJ1-1,CASSPRQGARTNTEAFF
TRBV5-4,once,TRBJ1-6,CASSSGGSENSPLHF
TRBV7-2,few,TRBJ1-1,CASSLALMNTEAFF
TRBV5-6,.,TRBJ1-1,CASSLRSSNTEAFF
TRBV1,few,TRBJ2-3,CTSSQDKLTSGKDTQYF
TRBV4-1,.,TRBJ1-5,CASSQDRGGQGAPPQHF
TRBV5-4,.,TRBJ1-1,CASSSMGRTNTEAFF
TRBV29-1,once,TRBJ2-2,CSGGTGELFF
TRBV11-2,.,TRBJ2-4,CASSLSGGNIQYF
TRBV2,.,TRBJ1-5,CASSERWWSQHF
TRBV7-2,.,TRBJ1-6,CASSPTQGRRNSPLHF
TRBV5-1,few,TRBJ2-1,CASGLTPINEQFF
TRBV29-1,.,TRBJ1-5,CSVGQGNNQPQHF
TRBV9,.,TRBJ1-2,CASSASVGANYGYTF
TRBV27,few,TRBJ2-6,CASREQRGAGANVLTF
TRBV30,.,TRBJ2-7,CAWSVGSGGEQYF
TRBV5-6,.,TRBJ2-3,CASSLGSTDTQYF
TRBV5-1,once,TRBJ2-5,CASSRPGTLQETQYF
TRBV9,.,TRBJ2-3,CASSVDKGRSFTDTQYF
TRBV15,.,TRBJ2-7,CATSISNYEQYF
TRBV4-2,few,TRBJ1-4,CASSQVGQATNEKLFF
TRBV11-2,.,TRBJ1-1,CASSSKRPPTVNTEAFF
TRBV9,.,TRBJ2-5,CASSVAFATTAQETQYF
TRBV7-2,few,TRBJ2-7,CASSLADGGVYEQYF
TRBV7-9,.,TRBJ2-7,CASSLGLSGAYEQYF
TRBV30,.,TRBJ2-3,CAWGQGHADTQYF
TRBV23-1,.,TRBJ2-3,CASSQSPVLSTDTQYF
TRBV5-1,.,TRBJ1-1,CASSSLTENTEAFF
TRBV18,.,TRBJ2-5,CASSPPVGQETQYF
TRBV25-1,.,TRBJ2-1,CASSAGLAINEQFF